These T cell receptor beta chains were read from a single sample in a study of CD4 T cell repertoires in COVID-19. Some clones are missing from TCRdb's copy, which holds only in-frame ones; the method was immunoSEQ multiplex PCR. The sample yields 60,000 to 90,000 clones, 83% seen once. Here the sequenced sample was CD4+ T cells from peripheral blood, taken after recovery from COVID-19. All receptors derive from a human donor who had COVID-19. Both conserved end residues are part of each CDR3. The D gene is left open where the match is weak. Clone size is shown for a subset of rows, as once, few, many or a class of expanded clone.

CDR3 protein,CDR3 DNA,D gene,clone size,V gene,J gene
CASSLLDSGKLEF,TGTGCCAGCAGCTTACTGGACAGCGGGAAGCTGGAATTC,.,few,TRBV7-9,TRBJ2-7
CATRESGGYNEQFF,TGTGCCACGAGGGAGAGCGGGGGGTACAATGAGCAGTTCTTC,TRBD2,once,TRBV6-5,TRBJ2-1
CASSQVFTSAYEQYF,TGTGCCAGCAGCCAAGTTTTCACTAGTGCGTACGAGCAGTACTTC,.,.,TRBV3-1/TRBV3-2,TRBJ2-7
CASSAPGTSGGAGQRNEQFF,TGTGCCAGCAGTGCCCCCGGGACTAGCGGGGGGGCCGGCCAGCGAAATGAGCAGTTCTTC,TRBD2,.,TRBV6-1,TRBJ2-1
CASSLMAAGANVLTF,TGTGCCAGCAGCTTAATGGCCGCTGGGGCCAACGTCCTGACTTTC,.,.,TRBV11-2,TRBJ2-6
CASSREPGLSTGELFF,TGTGCCAGCAGTCGAGAGCCGGGACTATCTACCGGGGAGCTGTTTTTT,TRBD2,.,TRBV6-6,TRBJ2-2
CASSLSAGASYEQYF,TGTGCCAGCAGTTTATCAGCGGGGGCGTCCTACGAGCAGTACTTC,TRBD2,.,TRBV27,TRBJ2-7
CASSLEGLAGAYSTDTQYF,TGTGCCAGCAGTTTAGAAGGACTAGCGGGAGCGTACAGCACAGATACGCAGTATTTT,TRBD2,.,TRBV27,TRBJ2-3
CASRDRGRATDTQYF,TGTGCCAGCCGGGACAGGGGGCGCGCCACAGATACGCAGTATTTT,TRBD1,few,TRBV27,TRBJ2-3
CASSPGTGPANYGYTF,TGTGCCAGCAGCCCCGGGACAGGGCCCGCTAACTATGGCTACACCTTC,TRBD1,.,TRBV7-9,TRBJ1-2
CASSLRGLDTQYF,TGTGCCAGCAGCTTACGGGGGCTGGATACGCAGTATTTT,.,.,TRBV7-2,TRBJ2-3
CASSSSGSSYNEQFF,TGTGCCAGCAGTTCAAGCGGGAGCTCCTACAATGAGCAGTTCTTC,TRBD2,few,TRBV27,TRBJ2-1
CATYNRQGDLSGNTIYF,TGTGCCACATATAATCGACAGGGAGATTTGTCTGGAAACACCATATATTTT,TRBD1,.,TRBV19,TRBJ1-3
CASSSRGPGSDTQYF,TGTGCCAGCAGCTCTCGGGGTCCCGGTTCAGATACGCAGTATTTT,.,.,TRBV11-3,TRBJ2-3
CASSTEGFGEKLFF,TGTGCCAGCAGCACCGAGGGTTTTGGTGAAAAACTGTTTTTT,.,once,TRBV5-4,TRBJ1-4
CASSELRVGGYGYTF,TGTGCCAGCAGTGAACTCAGGGTGGGCGGCTATGGCTACACCTTC,.,.,TRBV25-1,TRBJ1-2
CASSIGLAGGTYEQYF,TGTGCCAGCAGCATTGGACTAGCGGGGGGGACCTACGAGCAGTACTTC,TRBD2,.,TRBV7-2,TRBJ2-7
CASSRGTVLNTEAFF,TGTGCCAGCAGCCGGGGGACAGTATTGAACACTGAAGCTTTCTTT,TRBD1,.,TRBV3-1/TRBV3-2,TRBJ1-1
CASSPLQERNYEQYF,TGTGCCAGCTCACCACTCCAGGAACGGAACTACGAGCAGTACTTC,.,.,TRBV18,TRBJ2-7
CASSRGDTVKTEAFF,TGTGCCAGCAGCCGAGGGGACACGGTCAAGACTGAAGCTTTCTTT,.,.,TRBV11-2,TRBJ1-1
CASSLIRGGEETQYF,TGTGCCAGCAGCTTAATTCGGGGGGGGGAAGAGACCCAGTACTTC,TRBD2,.,TRBV11-2,TRBJ2-5
CASSLNSGDNPGNTIYF,TGCGCCAGCAGCTTAAATTCAGGGGACAATCCTGGAAACACCATATATTTT,.,.,TRBV5-1,TRBJ1-3
CASSALPGQGGDYGYTF,TGTGCCAGCAGCGCCTTGCCCGGACAGGGGGGTGACTATGGCTACACCTTC,TRBD1,.,TRBV5-6,TRBJ1-2
CASSTTDYNEQFF,TGTGCCAGCAGCACGACCGATTACAATGAGCAGTTCTTC,.,.,TRBV5-5,TRBJ2-1
CASELRPGSGYTF,TGTGCCAGTGAGTTGAGACCAGGGAGTGGCTACACCTTC,.,.,TRBV19,TRBJ1-2
CASSRASIRDEQFF,TGCGCCAGCAGCAGGGCTAGCATCCGTGATGAGCAGTTCTTC,.,.,TRBV5-1,TRBJ2-1
CASSGQGRTEAFF,TGCGCCAGCAGCGGACAGGGGAGGACTGAAGCTTTCTTT,TRBD1,.,TRBV10-2,TRBJ1-1
CASSLRQRESYEQYF,TGTGCCAGCTCACTTCGACAGCGGGAATCCTACGAGCAGTACTTC,TRBD2,.,TRBV18,TRBJ2-7
CASSYMEGNQPQHF,TGTGCCAGCAGTTACATGGAGGGCAATCAGCCCCAGCATTTT,.,once,TRBV6-6,TRBJ1-5
CASSPSWETQYF,TGTGCCAGCAGCCCCTCCTGGGAGACCCAGTACTTC,.,.,TRBV3-1/TRBV3-2,TRBJ2-5